This T cell receptor (beta chain) is drawn from a study of T cell responses to AZD1222 COVID-19 vaccine. Pooled together were second doses at about 4 or about 12 weeks. TCRdb keeps only in-frame clones here, not all; method: immunoSEQ multiplex PCR. The table lists 25,000 or so clones, over 75% of them singletons. The junction had 5 bases not matched to a gene; V was cut back by 6 bases and J by 4 bases. Germline lookup yields CDR1 MDHEN and CDR2 SYDVKM. The CDR3 is 15 amino acids. As for this clone: The antigen remains unidentified.

Study observations and caveats: Donor demographics were predominantly white British with a female majority; clonal diversity may be underestimated. Vaccine-associated CD4 TCRs spanned spike, dominant at 160-218 and 743-854. Compared with day 0, the breadth and depth of the Spike-specific TCR repertoire rose significantly after two doses of AZD1222.

This TCR derives from an adult who received the AZD1222 COVID-19 vaccine. Specimen: peripheral blood, collected 28 days after the second AZD1222 dose. V gene TRBV28 combines with J gene TRBJ2-7; 14 bases align to TRBD2. The DNA of the CDR3 is TGTGCCAGCAGCGAATGGACTAGCGGGAGGTACGAGCAGTACTTC. Translated: CASSEWTSGRYEQYF. The full variable domain, completed using reference TRBV28 and TRBJ2-7, is DVKVTQSSRYLVKRTGEKVFLECVQDMDHENMFWYRQDPGLGLRLIYFSYDVKMKEKGDIPEGYSVSREKKERFSLILESASTNQTSMYLCASSEWTSGRYEQYFGPGTRLTVT.